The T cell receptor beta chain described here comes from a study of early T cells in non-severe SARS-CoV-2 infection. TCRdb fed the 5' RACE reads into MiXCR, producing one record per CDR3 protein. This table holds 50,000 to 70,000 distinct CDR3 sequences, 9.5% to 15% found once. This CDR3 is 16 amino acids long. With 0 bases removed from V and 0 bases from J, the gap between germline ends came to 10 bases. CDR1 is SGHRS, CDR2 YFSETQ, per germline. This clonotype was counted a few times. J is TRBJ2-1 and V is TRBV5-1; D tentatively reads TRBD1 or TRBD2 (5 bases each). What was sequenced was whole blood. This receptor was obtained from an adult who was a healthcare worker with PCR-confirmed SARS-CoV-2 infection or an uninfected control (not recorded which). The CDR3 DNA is TGCGCCAGCAGCTTGGCCGCAGGGAGCTCCTACAATGAGCAGTTCTTC. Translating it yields CASSLAAGSSYNEQFF.